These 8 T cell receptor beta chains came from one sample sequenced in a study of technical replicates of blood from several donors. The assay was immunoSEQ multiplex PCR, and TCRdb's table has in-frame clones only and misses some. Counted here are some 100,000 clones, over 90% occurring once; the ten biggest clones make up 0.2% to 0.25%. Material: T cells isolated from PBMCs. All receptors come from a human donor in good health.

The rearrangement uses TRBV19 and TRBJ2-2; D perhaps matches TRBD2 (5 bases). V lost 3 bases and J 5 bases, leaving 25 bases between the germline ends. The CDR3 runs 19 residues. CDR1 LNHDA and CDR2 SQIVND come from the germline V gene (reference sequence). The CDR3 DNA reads TGTGCCAGTAGTATCCGACTCGTTGGTAGCGCAAGGGTAACCGGGGAGCTGTTTTTT. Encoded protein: CASSIRLVGSARVTGELFF.

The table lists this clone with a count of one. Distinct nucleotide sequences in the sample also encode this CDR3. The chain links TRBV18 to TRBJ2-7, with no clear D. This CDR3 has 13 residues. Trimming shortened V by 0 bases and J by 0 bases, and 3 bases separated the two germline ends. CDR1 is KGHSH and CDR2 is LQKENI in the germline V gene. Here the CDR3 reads CASSPPSSYEQYF. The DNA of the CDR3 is TGTGCCAGCTCACCACCCAGCTCCTACGAGCAGTACTTC.

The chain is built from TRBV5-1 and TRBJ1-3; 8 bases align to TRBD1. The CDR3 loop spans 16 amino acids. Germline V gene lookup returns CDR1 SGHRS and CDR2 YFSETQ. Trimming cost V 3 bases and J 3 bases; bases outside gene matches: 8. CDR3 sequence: CASSYRPGTGGNTIYF. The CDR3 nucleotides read TGCGCCAGCAGCTACCGTCCCGGGACAGGTGGAAACACCATATATTTT.

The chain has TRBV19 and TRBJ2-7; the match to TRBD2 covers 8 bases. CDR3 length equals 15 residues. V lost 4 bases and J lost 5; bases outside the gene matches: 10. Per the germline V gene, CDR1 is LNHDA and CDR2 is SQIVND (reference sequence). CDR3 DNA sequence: TGTGCCAGTAGTACCACGCTAGGGACTAGTCACGAGCAGTACTTC. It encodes CASSTTLGTSHEQYF.

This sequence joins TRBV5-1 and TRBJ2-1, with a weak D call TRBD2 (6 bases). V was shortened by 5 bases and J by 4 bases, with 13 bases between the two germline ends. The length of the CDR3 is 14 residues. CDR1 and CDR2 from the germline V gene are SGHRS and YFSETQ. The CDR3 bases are TGCGCCAGCAGAATGGAGGGAGGATACAATGAGCAGTTCTTC. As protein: CASRMEGGYNEQFF.

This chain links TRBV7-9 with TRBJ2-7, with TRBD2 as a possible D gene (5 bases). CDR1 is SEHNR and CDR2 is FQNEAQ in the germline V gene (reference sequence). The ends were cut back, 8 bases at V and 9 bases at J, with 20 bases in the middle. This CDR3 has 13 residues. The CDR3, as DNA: TGTGCCAGCCTTGGTCCCGGGGAAGACTCGCAGTACTTC. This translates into CASLGPGEDSQYF.

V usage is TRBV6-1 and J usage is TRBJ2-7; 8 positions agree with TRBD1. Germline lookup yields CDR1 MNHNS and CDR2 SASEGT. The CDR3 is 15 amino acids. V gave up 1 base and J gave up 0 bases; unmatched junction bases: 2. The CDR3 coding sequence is TGTGCCAGCAGTGAAGGGACAGGGCACTCCTACGAGCAGTACTTC. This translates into CASSEGTGHSYEQYF.

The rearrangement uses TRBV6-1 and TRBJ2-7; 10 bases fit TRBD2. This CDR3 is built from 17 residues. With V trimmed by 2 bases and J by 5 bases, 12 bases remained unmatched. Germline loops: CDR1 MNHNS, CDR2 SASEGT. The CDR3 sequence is CASSEFSVLAGLHEQYF. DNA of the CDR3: TGTGCCAGCAGTGAATTCAGTGTACTAGCGGGGCTCCACGAGCAGTACTTC.